This T cell receptor beta chain was identified in a study of shared clonotypes between healthy human individuals. Study-level information: Per donor, CD8 memory used one plate, CD8 naive used two, CD4 memory used three and CD4 naive used three. Study-wide results and limits: As a rule, naive subsets had a larger estimated richness than memory subsets.

Study processing details: Junction-only sequences without quality scores were provided by ImmunoSEQ, so filtering was different. Using immunoSEQ multiplex PCR, the repertoire was profiled, and TCRdb retains in-frame clones only, with some absent. The DNA gave D and trimming, while V, J and clone size come from that table. The profile shows roughly 2.1 million clones, approximately 94% of them singletons. Note on this clone: Its antigen is unknown.

Positively selected for CCR7, the CD45RO-negative cells used as naive CD8 cells excluded terminally differentiated effector memory CD45RA+ cells. Specimen: naive CD8+ T cells from PBMCs. This receptor was taken from a young man in good health. Some clones in this sample may be carry-over from other donors' samples.

CDR3 DNA: TGTGCCAGCAGTTTGTTGGAGGGCCGTGCCGGGGAGCTGTTTTTT. Translation gives CASSLLEGRAGELFF. The chain combines TRBV27 with TRBJ2-2, with D possibly TRBD2 on 6 matching bases. V was pared by 3 bases and J by 6 bases, with 14 bases between. This CDR3 comprises 15 residues. The germline gives CDR1 MNHEY, CDR2 SMNVEV (reference sequence).